The subject of this entry is one TCR beta chain. Some clones are missing from TCRdb's copy, which holds only in-frame ones; the method was immunoSEQ multiplex PCR. The top ten hold about a sixth of the sample, which has about 250,000 clones, more than 75% seen once. The sample originates from a study of blood T cell repertoires in COVID-19. This CDR3 region has 15 residues. Trimming removed 2 bases from V and 8 bases from J; junction bases left unmatched: 6. Germline V gene lookup returns CDR1 WSHSY and CDR2 SAAADI. Cohort 3 recovery required two negative PCRs, clearance, or symptom resolution. This clonotype was obtained from a young man who had recovered from COVID-19. The rearrangement uses TRBV10-2 and TRBJ2-1, with TRBD2 identical over 10 bases. Sequenced sample: PBMCs or T cells enriched from blood (not recorded which). CDR3 in amino acids: CASSESASGSDEQFF. CDR3 nucleotides: TGCGCCAGCAGTGAGAGCGCTAGCGGGAGCGATGAGCAGTTCTTC.